Listed below are T cell receptor beta chains from one sample, sequenced in a study of T cell repertoires in aging, cancer and after chemotherapy. Each CDR3 protein is one row after TCRdb ran MiXCR on the multiplex PCR reads. The table records about 11,000 distinct CDR3 sequences, under 55% of them present only once. The sequencing sample was made of blood. These receptors came from a human donor in good health. CDR3s include the opening cysteine and the closing phenylalanine or tryptophan. Clone size is given for some rows only: seen once, a few or many times, or a class if the clone is expanded.

v_gene: TRBV24-1
len: 16
abundance: NA
CDR3aa: CATSDSGAGSVEKLFF

v_gene: TRBV27
len: 12
abundance: NA
CDR3aa: CASITWRFEQYF

v_gene: TRBV29-1
len: 11
abundance: NA
CDR3aa: CSVATTGEQFF

v_gene: TRBV12-3/TRBV12-4
len: 19
abundance: NA
CDR3aa: CASSLGGTVPYRGNQPQHF

v_gene: TRBV10-3
len: 15
abundance: NA
CDR3aa: CASSFPQGITDTQYF

v_gene: TRBV29-1
len: 17
abundance: NA
CDR3aa: CSVLGQGFPSYNSPLNF

v_gene: TRBV19
len: 12
abundance: few
CDR3aa: CASSFTSQPQHF

v_gene: TRBV20-1
len: 14
abundance: NA
CDR3aa: CSARERGGGQTQYF

v_gene: TRBV28
len: 12
abundance: few
CDR3aa: CASTDSNQPQHF

v_gene: TRBV12-3/TRBV12-4
len: 12
abundance: NA
CDR3aa: CASSQGGYGYTF

v_gene: TRBV6-2/TRBV6-3
len: 16
abundance: NA
CDR3aa: CASSYTGRAPQETQYF

v_gene: TRBV7-9
len: 12
abundance: few
CDR3aa: CASSLVGETQYF

v_gene: TRBV11-1
len: 19
abundance: few
CDR3aa: CASSLRSRAEVASTDTQYF

v_gene: TRBV11-3
len: 14
abundance: NA
CDR3aa: CASSRDRSTGELFF

v_gene: TRBV10-3
len: 13
abundance: NA
CDR3aa: CAIRVSGSNEQFF

v_gene: TRBV5-6
len: 16
abundance: NA
CDR3aa: CASSSGTGSRDTEAFF

v_gene: TRBV7-3
len: 16
abundance: NA
CDR3aa: CASSPRGAGGYNEQFF

v_gene: TRBV20-1
len: 15
abundance: few
CDR3aa: CSASIDRRAGSPLHF

v_gene: TRBV7-2
len: 15
abundance: few
CDR3aa: CASSSWAQGTDTQYF

v_gene: TRBV30
len: 13
abundance: few
CDR3aa: CAWRIFSGNTIYF

v_gene: TRBV24-1
len: 16
abundance: NA
CDR3aa: CATESGLEGPTDTQYF

v_gene: TRBV11-2
len: 12
abundance: NA
CDR3aa: CASSQGRDGYTF

v_gene: TRBV15
len: 13
abundance: NA
CDR3aa: CATSRFTGTEAFF

v_gene: TRBV7-2
len: 15
abundance: NA
CDR3aa: CASTPRAGGPETQYF

v_gene: TRBV4-3
len: 15
abundance: NA
CDR3aa: CASSRALSVQETQYF

v_gene: TRBV19
len: 12
abundance: few
CDR3aa: CASTPRGSPLHF

v_gene: TRBV20-1
len: 15
abundance: NA
CDR3aa: CSARTGAGGPYEQYF

v_gene: TRBV6-1
len: 14
abundance: NA
CDR3aa: CASSVRSSNQPQHF

v_gene: TRBV27
len: 16
abundance: NA
CDR3aa: CASSPRGPTNTGELFF

v_gene: TRBV20-1
len: 14
abundance: few
CDR3aa: CSAKPSGSVRKQYF

v_gene: TRBV7-9
len: 15
abundance: NA
CDR3aa: CASSLVSLRTDTQYF

v_gene: TRBV11-2
len: 12
abundance: NA
CDR3aa: CASSQHGSGYTF

v_gene: TRBV6-1
len: 15
abundance: few
CDR3aa: CASSENVGQGYEQYF

v_gene: TRBV29-1
len: 17
abundance: NA
CDR3aa: CSVATYNRGLAGYGYTF

v_gene: TRBV28
len: 15
abundance: NA
CDR3aa: CASRKGRQGNSPLHF

v_gene: TRBV12-3/TRBV12-4
len: 15
abundance: NA
CDR3aa: CASSSGGHRYNEQFF

v_gene: TRBV7-2
len: 17
abundance: NA
CDR3aa: CASSLVGGVLSTDTQYF

v_gene: TRBV7-2
len: 14
abundance: NA
CDR3aa: CASSYGVGPNEQFF

v_gene: TRBV7-3
len: 13
abundance: NA
CDR3aa: CASGIGNNNEQFF

v_gene: TRBV19
len: 15
abundance: few
CDR3aa: CASSLSGSRTDTQYF

v_gene: TRBV10-3
len: 15
abundance: NA
CDR3aa: CAIRVGVGAGQPQHF

v_gene: TRBV6-5
len: 15
abundance: NA
CDR3aa: CASSEPGTLNTEAFF

v_gene: TRBV6-5
len: 14
abundance: few
CDR3aa: CASSYSIANYGYTF

v_gene: TRBV6-1
len: 14
abundance: few
CDR3aa: CASSAGQGVYEQYF

v_gene: TRBV30
len: 12
abundance: NA
CDR3aa: CARGTSGETQYF

v_gene: TRBV27
len: 14
abundance: NA
CDR3aa: CASSWGIPDRDLFF

v_gene: TRBV20-1
len: 14
abundance: NA
CDR3aa: CSASDRGSYNEQFF

v_gene: TRBV20-1
len: 13
abundance: few
CDR3aa: CRIQSGNADTQYF

v_gene: TRBV12-3/TRBV12-4
len: 16
abundance: few
CDR3aa: CASSFRSSRGTGELFF

v_gene: TRBV6-1
len: 11
abundance: NA
CDR3aa: CASSVSYEQYF

v_gene: TRBV7-2
len: 15
abundance: NA
CDR3aa: CASSLRSSSNYGYTF

v_gene: TRBV7-3
len: 14
abundance: NA
CDR3aa: CASSPMGPQETQYF

v_gene: TRBV4-1
len: 18
abundance: few
CDR3aa: CASSQDSLGTDSNQPQHF

v_gene: TRBV19
len: 14
abundance: few
CDR3aa: CASSKGTGGMPLHF

v_gene: TRBV6-5
len: 16
abundance: once
CDR3aa: CASSYPTWSADNEQFF

v_gene: TRBV29-1
len: 12
abundance: NA
CDR3aa: CSVRGANTEAFF